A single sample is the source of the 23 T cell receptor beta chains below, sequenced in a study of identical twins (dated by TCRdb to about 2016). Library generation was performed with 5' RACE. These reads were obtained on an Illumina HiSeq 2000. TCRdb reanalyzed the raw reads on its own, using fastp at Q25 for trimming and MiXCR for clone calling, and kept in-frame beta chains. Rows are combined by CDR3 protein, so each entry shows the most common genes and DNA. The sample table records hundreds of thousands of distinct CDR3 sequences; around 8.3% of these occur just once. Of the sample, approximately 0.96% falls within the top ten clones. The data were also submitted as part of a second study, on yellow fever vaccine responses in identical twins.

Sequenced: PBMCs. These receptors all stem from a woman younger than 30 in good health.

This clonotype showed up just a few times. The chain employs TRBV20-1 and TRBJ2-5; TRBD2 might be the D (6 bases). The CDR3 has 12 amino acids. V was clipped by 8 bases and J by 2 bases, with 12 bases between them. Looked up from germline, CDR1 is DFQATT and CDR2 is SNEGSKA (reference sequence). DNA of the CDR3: TGCAGTCTACTAGCAGATCAAGAGACCCAGTACTTC. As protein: CSLLADQETQYF.

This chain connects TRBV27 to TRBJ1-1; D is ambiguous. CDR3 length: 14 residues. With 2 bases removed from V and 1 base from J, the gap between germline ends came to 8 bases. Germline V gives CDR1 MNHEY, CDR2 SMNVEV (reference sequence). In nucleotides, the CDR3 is TGTGCCAGCAGTTTACTTTCTTCGAACACTGAAGCTTTCTTT. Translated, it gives CASSLLSSNTEAFF.

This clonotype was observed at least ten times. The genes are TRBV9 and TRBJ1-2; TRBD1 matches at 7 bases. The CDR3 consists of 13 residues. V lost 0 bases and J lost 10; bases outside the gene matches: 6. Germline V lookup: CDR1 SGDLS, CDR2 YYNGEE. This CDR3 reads CASSVDPGGDYTF. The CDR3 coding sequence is TGTGCCAGCAGCGTAGACCCAGGGGGGGACTACACCTTC. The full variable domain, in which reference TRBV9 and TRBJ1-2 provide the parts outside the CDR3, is DSGVTQTPKHLITATGQRVTLRCSPRSGDLSVYWYQQSLDQGLQFLIQYYNGEERAKGNILERFSAQQFPDLHSELNLSSLELGDSALYFCASSVDPGGDYTFGSGTRLTVV.

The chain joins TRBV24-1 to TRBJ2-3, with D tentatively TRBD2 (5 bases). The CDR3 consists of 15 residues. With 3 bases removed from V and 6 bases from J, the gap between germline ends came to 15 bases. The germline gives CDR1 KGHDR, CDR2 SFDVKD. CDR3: CATSDPGAGPDTQYF. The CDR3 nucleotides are TGTGCCACCAGTGATCCTGGCGCGGGTCCGGATACGCAGTATTTT.

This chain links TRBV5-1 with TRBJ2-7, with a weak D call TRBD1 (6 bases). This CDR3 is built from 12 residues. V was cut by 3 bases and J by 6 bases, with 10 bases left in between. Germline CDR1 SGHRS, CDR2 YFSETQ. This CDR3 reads CASSYRDTEQYF. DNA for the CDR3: TGCGCCAGCAGCTACCGGGACACCGAGCAGTACTTC.

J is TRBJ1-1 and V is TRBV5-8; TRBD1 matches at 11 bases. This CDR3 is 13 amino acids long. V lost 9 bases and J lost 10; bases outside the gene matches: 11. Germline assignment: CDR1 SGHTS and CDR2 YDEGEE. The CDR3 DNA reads TGTGCCATGGCCCTAGGGACAGGGGGGACAGCTTTCTTT. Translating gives CAMALGTGGTAFF. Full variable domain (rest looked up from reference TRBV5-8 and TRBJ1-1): EAGVTQSPTHLIKTRGQQATLRCSPISGHTSVYWYQQALGLGLQFLLWYDEGEERNRGNFPPRFSGRQFPNYSSELNVNALELEDSALYLCAMALGTGGTAFFGQGTRLTVV.

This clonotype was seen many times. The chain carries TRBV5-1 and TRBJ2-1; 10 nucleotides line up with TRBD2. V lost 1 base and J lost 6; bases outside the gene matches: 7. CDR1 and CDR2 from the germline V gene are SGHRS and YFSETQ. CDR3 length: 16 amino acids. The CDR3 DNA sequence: TGCGCCAGCAGCTTGAGTTCTAGCGGGAGTCGCAATGAGCAGTTCTTC. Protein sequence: CASSLSSSGSRNEQFF.

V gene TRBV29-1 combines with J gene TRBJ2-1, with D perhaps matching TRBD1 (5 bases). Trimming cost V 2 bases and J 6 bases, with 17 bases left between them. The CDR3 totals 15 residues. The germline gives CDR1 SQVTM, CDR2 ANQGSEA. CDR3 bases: TGCAGCGTTGAACGGACACAATCCCTACCCAATGAGCAGTTCTTC. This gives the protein CSVERTQSLPNEQFF.

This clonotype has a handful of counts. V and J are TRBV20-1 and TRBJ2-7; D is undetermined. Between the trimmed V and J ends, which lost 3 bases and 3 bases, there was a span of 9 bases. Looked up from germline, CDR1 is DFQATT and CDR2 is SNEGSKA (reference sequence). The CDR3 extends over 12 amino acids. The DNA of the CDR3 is TGCAGTGCTAGTCCACCTATCTACGAGCAGTACTTC. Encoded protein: CSASPPIYEQYF.

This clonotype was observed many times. CDR3: CASSQESTGGAGGGTDTQYF. DNA for the CDR3: TGTGCCAGCAGCCAAGAGTCTACTGGGGGAGCGGGAGGTGGCACAGATACGCAGTATTTT. The V gene is TRBV4-2, the J gene TRBJ2-3; 9 bases line up with TRBD2. Germline V gene sequence: CDR1 LGHNA, CDR2 YNFKEQ. V shed 0 bases, J shed 1 base, and the junction held 14 bases outside the gene matches. The length of the CDR3 is 20 residues.

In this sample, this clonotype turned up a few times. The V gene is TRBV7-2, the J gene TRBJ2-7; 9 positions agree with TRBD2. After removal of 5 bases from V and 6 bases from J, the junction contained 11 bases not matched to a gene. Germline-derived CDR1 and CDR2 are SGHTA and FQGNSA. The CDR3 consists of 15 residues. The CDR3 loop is CASSQSISGSGEQYF. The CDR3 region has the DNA TGTGCCAGCAGCCAGAGTATTAGCGGGAGTGGCGAGCAGTACTTC. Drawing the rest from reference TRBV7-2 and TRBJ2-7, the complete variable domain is GAGVSQSPSNKVTEKGKDVELRCDPISGHTALYWYRQSLGQGLEFLIYFQGNSAPDKSGLPSDRFSAERTGGSVSTLTIQRTQQEDSAVYLCASSQSISGSGEQYFGPGTRLTVT.

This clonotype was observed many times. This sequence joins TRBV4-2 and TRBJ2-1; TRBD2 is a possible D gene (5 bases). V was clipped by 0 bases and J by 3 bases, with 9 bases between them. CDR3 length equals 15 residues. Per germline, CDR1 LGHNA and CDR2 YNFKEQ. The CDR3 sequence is CASSQEGRHYNEQFF. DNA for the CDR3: TGTGCCAGCAGCCAAGAAGGGAGACACTACAATGAGCAGTTCTTC.

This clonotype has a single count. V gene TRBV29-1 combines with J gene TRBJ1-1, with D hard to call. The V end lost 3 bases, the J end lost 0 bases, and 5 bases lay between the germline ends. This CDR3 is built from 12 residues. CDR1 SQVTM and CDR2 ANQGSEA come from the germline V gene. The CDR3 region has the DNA TGCAGCGTTGATTCCATGAACACTGAAGCTTTCTTT. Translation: CSVDSMNTEAFF.

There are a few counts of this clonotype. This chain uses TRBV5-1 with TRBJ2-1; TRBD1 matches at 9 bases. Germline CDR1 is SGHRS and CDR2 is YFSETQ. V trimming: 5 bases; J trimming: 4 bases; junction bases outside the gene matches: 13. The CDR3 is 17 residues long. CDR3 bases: TGCGCCAGCAGACGCACGGACAGGGGAGCCCAATACAATGAGCAGTTCTTC. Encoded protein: CASRRTDRGAQYNEQFF.

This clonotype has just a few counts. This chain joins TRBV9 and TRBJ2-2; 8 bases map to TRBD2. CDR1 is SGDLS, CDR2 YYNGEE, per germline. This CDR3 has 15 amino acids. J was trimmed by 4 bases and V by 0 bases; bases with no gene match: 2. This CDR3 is CASSVVGGGTGELFF. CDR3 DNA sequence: TGTGCCAGCAGCGTAGTCGGGGGGGGCACCGGGGAGCTGTTTTTT.

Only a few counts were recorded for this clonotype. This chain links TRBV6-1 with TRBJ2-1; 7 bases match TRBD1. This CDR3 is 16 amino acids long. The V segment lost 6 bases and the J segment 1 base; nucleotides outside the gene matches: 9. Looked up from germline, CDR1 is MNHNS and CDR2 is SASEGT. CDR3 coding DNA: TGTGCCAGCAGCCGCAGACAGGGAAGGTCCTACAATGAGCAGTTCTTC. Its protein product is CASSRRQGRSYNEQFF.

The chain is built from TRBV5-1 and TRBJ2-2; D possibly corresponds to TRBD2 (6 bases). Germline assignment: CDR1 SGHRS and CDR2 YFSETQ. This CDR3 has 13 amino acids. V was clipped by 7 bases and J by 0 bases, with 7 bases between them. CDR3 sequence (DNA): TGCGCCAGCGCGGGGTCGAACACCGGGGAGCTGTTTTTT. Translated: CASAGSNTGELFF.

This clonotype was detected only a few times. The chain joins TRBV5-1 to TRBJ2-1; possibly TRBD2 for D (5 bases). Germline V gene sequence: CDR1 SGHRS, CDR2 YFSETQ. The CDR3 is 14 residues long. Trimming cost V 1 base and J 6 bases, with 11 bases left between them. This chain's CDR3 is CASSLRTALNEQFF. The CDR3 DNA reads TGCGCCAGCAGCTTGCGGACTGCGCTCAATGAGCAGTTCTTC.

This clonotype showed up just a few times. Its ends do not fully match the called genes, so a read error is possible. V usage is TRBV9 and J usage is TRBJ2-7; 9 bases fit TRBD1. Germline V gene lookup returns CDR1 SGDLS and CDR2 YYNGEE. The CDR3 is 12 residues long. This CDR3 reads CASSVAGQGLNF. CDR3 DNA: TGTGCCAGCAGCGTAGCGGGACAGGGCCTAAACTTC.

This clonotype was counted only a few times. The CDR3 bases are TGTGCCAGCAGCCTCGGCTGGGGGGACTATATCCCCTACGAGCAGTACTTC. It translates to CASSLGWGDYIPYEQYF. The J gene is TRBJ2-7, the V gene TRBV4-2; 7 bases fit TRBD2. There are 17 residues in the CDR3. The germline CDR1 and CDR2 sequences are LGHNA and YNFKEQ. The junction had 14 bases not matched to a gene; V was cut back by 4 bases and J by 2 bases.

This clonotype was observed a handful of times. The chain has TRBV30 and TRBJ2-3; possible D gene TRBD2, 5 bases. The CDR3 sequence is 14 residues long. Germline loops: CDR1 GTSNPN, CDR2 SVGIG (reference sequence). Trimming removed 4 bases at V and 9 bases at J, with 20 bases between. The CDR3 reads CAWTLLGSARTQYF. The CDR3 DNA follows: TGTGCCTGGACCTTGTTAGGGAGCGCCCGAACGCAGTATTTT.

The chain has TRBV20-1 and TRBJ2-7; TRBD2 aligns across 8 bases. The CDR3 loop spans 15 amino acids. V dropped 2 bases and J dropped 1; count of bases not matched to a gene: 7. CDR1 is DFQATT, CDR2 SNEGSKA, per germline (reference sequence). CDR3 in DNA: TGCAGTGCTAGAAATCCAGCGGGAGAATCCTACGAGCAGTACTTC. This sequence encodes CSARNPAGESYEQYF.

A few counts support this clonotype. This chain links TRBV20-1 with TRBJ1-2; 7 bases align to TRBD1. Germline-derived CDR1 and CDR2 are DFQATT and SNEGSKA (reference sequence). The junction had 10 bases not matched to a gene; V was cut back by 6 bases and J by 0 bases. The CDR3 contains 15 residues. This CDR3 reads CSAPQPGQTNYGYTF. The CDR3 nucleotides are TGCAGTGCGCCCCAACCGGGACAGACTAACTATGGCTACACCTTC.